The rows below give T cell receptor beta chains drawn from one sample of a study of T cell responses to AZD1222 COVID-19 vaccine. Assay: immunoSEQ multiplex PCR; the TCRdb copy retains only in-frame clones and omits some. The sample lists around 140,000 clones, 89% occurring once. The material sequenced was peripheral blood, taken on day 0 of AZD1222 vaccination. These TCRs come from an adult in good health. The CDR3 runs from the conserved cysteine through the conserved F or W. The order of the fields is V gene, J gene, CDR3 protein.

v_gene: TRBV19
j_gene: TRBJ1-1
CDR3aa: CASSMERGYTEAFF

v_gene: TRBV18
j_gene: TRBJ2-1
CDR3aa: CASSPTGTGDYNEQFF

v_gene: TRBV6-2/TRBV6-3
j_gene: TRBJ2-7
CDR3aa: CASSYSWGNEQYF

v_gene: TRBV2
j_gene: TRBJ1-1
CDR3aa: CASTVRPGSGTEAFF

v_gene: TRBV7-6
j_gene: TRBJ1-4
CDR3aa: CASSLGAGYPEKLFF

v_gene: TRBV6-6
j_gene: TRBJ2-7
CDR3aa: CASSFGTAIHEQYF

v_gene: TRBV5-1
j_gene: TRBJ2-5
CDR3aa: CASSLFTGTEETQYF

v_gene: TRBV5-6
j_gene: TRBJ1-1
CDR3aa: CASSLSRVGEAFF

v_gene: TRBV11-3
j_gene: TRBJ1-3
CDR3aa: CASSLREQGRGNTIYF

v_gene: TRBV6-5
j_gene: TRBJ2-7
CDR3aa: CASSYSSRNSYEQYF

v_gene: TRBV28
j_gene: TRBJ2-7
CDR3aa: CASSLGTGFDNEQYF

v_gene: TRBV18
j_gene: TRBJ2-5
CDR3aa: CASSFGTSGKETQYF

v_gene: TRBV19
j_gene: TRBJ1-2
CDR3aa: CASSTGTAYNYGYTF

v_gene: TRBV4-2
j_gene: TRBJ1-1
CDR3aa: CASSQDLVSEAFF

v_gene: TRBV10-3
j_gene: TRBJ1-1
CDR3aa: CAISDTGQGNTEAFF

v_gene: TRBV18
j_gene: TRBJ1-1
CDR3aa: CASSAPSGYTEAFF

v_gene: TRBV27
j_gene: TRBJ2-7
CDR3aa: CASSRTSGGENEQYF

v_gene: TRBV30
j_gene: TRBJ1-3
CDR3aa: CAWSVGSGNTIYF

v_gene: TRBV6-5
j_gene: TRBJ1-1
CDR3aa: CASRTGGGGNTEAFF

v_gene: TRBV5-6
j_gene: TRBJ1-4
CDR3aa: CASSRQGPVEKLFF

v_gene: TRBV7-8
j_gene: TRBJ1-1
CDR3aa: CASSYMGGTGSGTEAFF

v_gene: TRBV28
j_gene: TRBJ2-1
CDR3aa: CASSTGTGNYNEQFF

v_gene: TRBV27
j_gene: TRBJ1-1
CDR3aa: CASSSSATGTPEAFF

v_gene: TRBV5-1
j_gene: TRBJ2-7
CDR3aa: CASSLGLGGYYEQYF

v_gene: TRBV2
j_gene: TRBJ1-2
CDR3aa: CASSVSSHGYTF

v_gene: TRBV4-2
j_gene: TRBJ2-7
CDR3aa: CASSQDRGTSGVYEQYF

v_gene: TRBV13
j_gene: TRBJ2-7
CDR3aa: CASSAGTGGLMMEQYF

v_gene: TRBV19
j_gene: TRBJ1-6
CDR3aa: CASSIRFSYNSPLHF

v_gene: TRBV28
j_gene: TRBJ2-1
CDR3aa: CASSSASSVYNEQFF

v_gene: TRBV7-9
j_gene: TRBJ2-7
CDR3aa: CASSLARLWGASSYEQYF

v_gene: TRBV19
j_gene: TRBJ1-5
CDR3aa: CATSAREQPQHF

v_gene: TRBV3-1/TRBV3-2
j_gene: TRBJ1-2
CDR3aa: CASSQMAGYYYGYTF

v_gene: TRBV2
j_gene: TRBJ1-3
CDR3aa: CASSEQGRTIYF

v_gene: TRBV28
j_gene: TRBJ1-5
CDR3aa: CASSPGQGGQPQHF

v_gene: TRBV19
j_gene: TRBJ2-7
CDR3aa: CASRTGGSSSYEQYF

v_gene: TRBV11-3
j_gene: TRBJ1-1
CDR3aa: CASSLDPISREAFF